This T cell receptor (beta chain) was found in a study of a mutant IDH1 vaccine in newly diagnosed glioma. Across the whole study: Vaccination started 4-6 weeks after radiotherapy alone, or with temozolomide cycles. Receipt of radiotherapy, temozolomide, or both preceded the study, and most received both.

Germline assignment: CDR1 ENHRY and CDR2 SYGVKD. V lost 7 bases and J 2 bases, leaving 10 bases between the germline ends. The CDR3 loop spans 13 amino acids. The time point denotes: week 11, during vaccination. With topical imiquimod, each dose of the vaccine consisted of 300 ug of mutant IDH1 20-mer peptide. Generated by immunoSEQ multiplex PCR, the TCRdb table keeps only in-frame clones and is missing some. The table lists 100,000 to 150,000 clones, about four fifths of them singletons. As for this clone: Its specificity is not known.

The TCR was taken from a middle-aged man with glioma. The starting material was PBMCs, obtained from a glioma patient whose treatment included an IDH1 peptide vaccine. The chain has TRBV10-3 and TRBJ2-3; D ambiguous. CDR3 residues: CAITPTDTDTQYF. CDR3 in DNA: TGTGCCATCACCCCTACAGACACAGATACGCAGTATTTT.